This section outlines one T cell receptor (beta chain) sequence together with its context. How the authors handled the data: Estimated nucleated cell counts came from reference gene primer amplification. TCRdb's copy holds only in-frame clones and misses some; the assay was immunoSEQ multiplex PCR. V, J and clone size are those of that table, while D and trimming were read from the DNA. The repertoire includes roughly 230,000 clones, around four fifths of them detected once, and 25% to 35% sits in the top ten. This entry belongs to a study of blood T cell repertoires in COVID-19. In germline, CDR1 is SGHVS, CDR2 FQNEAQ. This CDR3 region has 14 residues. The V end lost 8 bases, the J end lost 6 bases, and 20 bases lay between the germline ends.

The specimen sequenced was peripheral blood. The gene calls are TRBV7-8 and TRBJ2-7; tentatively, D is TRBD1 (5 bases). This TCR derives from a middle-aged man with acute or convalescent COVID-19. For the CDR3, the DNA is TGTGCCAGCTGCAGGGTCCGACAGTGCGGCGAGCAGTACTTC. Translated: CASCRVRQCGEQYF. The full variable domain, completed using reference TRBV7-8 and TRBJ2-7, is GAGVSQSPRYKVAKRGQDVALRCDPISGHVSLFWYQQALGQGPEFLTYFQNEAQLDKSGLPSDRFFAERPEGSVSTLKIQRTQQEDSAVYLCASCRVRQCGEQYFGPGTRLTVT.